This passage covers 13 T cell receptor beta chains from one sample sequenced in a study of T cell responses to AZD1222 COVID-19 vaccine. Here immunoSEQ multiplex PCR was the method, and the copy in TCRdb shows in-frame clones only, minus some. Of approximately 110,000 clones listed, around 76% are singletons. Here the sequenced sample was peripheral blood, taken on day 0 of AZD1222 vaccination. These receptors were taken from an adult in good health.

This chain links TRBV10-3 with TRBJ2-7; 9 bases match TRBD1. The V gene's germline CDR1 is ENHRY and CDR2 SYGVKD. With V trimmed by 9 bases and J by 3 bases, 15 bases remained unmatched. The CDR3 is made up of 16 amino acids. The chain's CDR3 is CAIAQPRDRVFYEQYF. In nucleotides, the CDR3 is TGTGCCATTGCGCAACCTCGGGACAGGGTGTTCTACGAGCAGTACTTC.

The V and J genes are TRBV3-1 (or the pseudogene TRBV3-2) and TRBJ2-3; 8 bases line up with TRBD2. J was trimmed by 5 bases and V by 0 bases; bases with no gene match: 7. The CDR3 spans 16 residues. From germline, CDR1 is LGHDT and CDR2 YNNKEL (reference sequence). DNA for the CDR3: TGTGCCAGCAGCCAAGATCGGGGGGGGCGGATAGATACGCAGTATTTT. This encodes CASSQDRGGRIDTQYF.

The chain uses TRBV12-3 or TRBV12-4 and TRBJ1-5; the D is unclear. The CDR3 loop spans 13 amino acids. The V and J ends lost 2 bases and 15 bases respectively, with 17 bases between them. The CDR3 DNA reads as TGTGCCAGCAGTTTACTGGTAGGAGGAATCACGCATTTT. It specifies CASSLLVGGITHF.

The rearrangement links TRBV6-5 to TRBJ2-1; unclear D gene. V gave up 7 bases and J gave up 5 bases, with 12 bases separating them. Germline-derived CDR1 and CDR2 are MNHEY and SVGAGI. The CDR3 covers 13 residues. CDR3 DNA: TGTGCCAGCATGGAGAACCCGAACAATGAGCAGTTCTTC. Its translation: CASMENPNNEQFF.

The chain links TRBV30 to TRBJ1-1; D not certain. The ends were cut back, 2 bases at V and 3 bases at J, with 10 bases in the middle. CDR1 is GTSNPN and CDR2 is SVGIG in the germline V gene (reference sequence). The CDR3 has 13 amino acids. CDR3 nucleotide sequence: TGTGCCTGGAGTCAAGATATTGACACTGAAGCTTTCTTT. Translated: CAWSQDIDTEAFF.

The genes are TRBV4-2 and TRBJ1-1; no clear D gene. V lost 1 base, J lost 1 base, and 16 bases lay in between. Germline lookup yields CDR1 LGHNA and CDR2 YNFKEQ. The CDR3 runs 17 residues. CDR3: CASSQVSVGLKNTEAFF. The CDR3 bases are TGTGCCAGCAGCCAAGTCTCAGTAGGACTTAAGAACACTGAAGCTTTCTTT.

The chain is built from TRBV3-1 (or the pseudogene TRBV3-2) and TRBJ2-2, with 7 bases fitting TRBD2. The germline V gene has CDR1 LGHDT and CDR2 YNNKEL (reference sequence). Trimming took 2 bases from V and 0 from J; bases not matched to a gene: 3. There are 16 residues in the CDR3. CDR3 sequence reads: CASSQLAEANTGELFF. The CDR3 DNA reads as TGTGCCAGCAGCCAACTAGCGGAAGCGAACACCGGGGAGCTGTTTTTT.

The chain has TRBV1 and TRBJ2-5; TRBD2, as called in the table, went unchecked against the DNA. TRBV1 is a listed pseudogene. The CDR3 covers 16 residues. CDR3 protein: CTSTGLAGGRKETQYF. In DNA, the CDR3 is TGCACCAGCACGGGACTAGCGGGGGGGCGGAAAGAGACCCAGTACTTC.

This chain connects TRBV6-1 to TRBJ1-2; no clear D gene. Between the trimmed V and J ends, which lost 2 bases and 5 bases, there was a span of 12 bases. There are 14 residues in the CDR3. The germline CDR1 and CDR2 sequences are MNHNS and SASEGT. The CDR3 loop is CASSELATQYGYTF. DNA for the CDR3: TGTGCCAGCAGTGAACTGGCCACCCAATATGGCTACACCTTC.

For the CDR3, the DNA is TGTGCCAGCAGCTTGGCTCAGGGGAGAACCGGGGAGCTGTTTTTT. Translating gives CASSLAQGRTGELFF. The chain combines TRBV5-4 with TRBJ2-2; TRBD1 might be the D (6 bases). In germline, CDR1 is SGHNT, CDR2 YYREEE (reference sequence). This CDR3 has 15 residues. V gave up 0 bases and J gave up 5 bases, with 11 bases separating them.

The V and J genes are TRBV5-1 and TRBJ1-4; TRBD1 agrees at 8 bases. The CDR3 contains 14 residues. Germline assignment: CDR1 SGHRS and CDR2 YFSETQ. With 0 bases clipped from V and 8 bases from J, the junction kept 3 bases outside the gene matches. This CDR3 is CASSLVQGAEKLFF. As DNA, the CDR3 is TGCGCCAGCAGCTTGGTTCAGGGGGCGGAAAAACTGTTTTTT.

The chain couples TRBV19 to TRBJ2-6, with 8 bases aligning to TRBD1. The CDR3 extends over 17 amino acids. Trimming took 2 bases from V and 1 from J; bases not matched to a gene: 4. Germline V gene lookup returns CDR1 LNHDA and CDR2 SQIVND (reference sequence). CDR3 loop: CASSILGQASGANVLTF. CDR3 nucleotides: TGTGCCAGTAGTATACTGGGACAGGCATCTGGGGCCAACGTCCTGACTTTC.

The chain is built from TRBV3-1 (or the pseudogene TRBV3-2) and TRBJ1-2; the D is unclear. The CDR3 has 11 residues. The V gene lost 1 base and the J gene lost 8 bases, with 5 bases spanning the gap. CDR1 and CDR2 (germline): LGHDT, YNNKEL (reference sequence). CDR3 sequence reads: CASSQGSGYTF. The CDR3 DNA follows: TGTGCCAGCAGCCAAGGGTCCGGCTACACCTTC.